This paragraph covers one T cell receptor beta chain sequence. The target of this receptor is not known. No quality values exist for individual bases; no much larger clone is one base distant. Patients underwent resection in Japan or China between about 2014 and 2017. Two lung cancer pathologists independently confirmed the histologic diagnosis of each case on H&E slides. For nucleic acid extraction, premalignant or tumor cells were enriched by macro-dissection following pathologic assessment. FFPE tissue was used for DNA isolation with the AllPrep DNA/RNA FFPE Kit. The immunoSEQ hsTCRbeta Kit was used to sequence TCR beta CDR3 regions from DNA. The paper's data handling went like this. TCR sequencing data were analysed with the ImmunoSEQ Analyzer. T cell clonality was defined as 1 minus Pielou's evenness, calculated on productive rearrangements. T cell diversity was measured with the inverse Simpson index on productive templates. T cell density was defined as TCR beta template counts normalized to usable DNA, with usable DNA estimated by amplification and sequencing of housekeeping genes. TCR metrics were compared across histologic stages using two-sided Kruskal-Wallis tests. The table comes from immuneACCESS by way of TCRdb, which keeps in-frame sequences with V and J called. Part of the clones is missing from these tables; in studies checked, under half for an unresolved V gene and the rest for unknown reasons. V, J and clone size are those of that table, while D and trimming were read from the DNA. The sample table contains some 41,000 clones; only one count was recorded for more than 60% of them. The top ten hold around 4.7% of the sample.

This sample was included in a study of immune evolution from preneoplasia to lung adenocarcinoma (dated by TCRdb to the early 2020s). Turning to the overall study: HLA loss of heterozygosity was observed in roughly 7%, 15% and 33% of AIS, MIA and ADC lesions, respectively, and was not observed in any AAH lesions. The study combined immune gene expression, TCR sequencing and multiplex immunofluorescence to profile immune contexture across lung adenocarcinoma precursors and invasive adenocarcinoma. Resected precursor lesions (AAH, AIS, MIA) and invasive adenocarcinomas were each compared against paired morphologically normal lung tissue. The sample size depended on which specimens were available, not on a prior power calculation. The immune data were combined with whole exome sequencing and methylation data from the same cohort of nodules. In total, the cohort included 45 to 65 patients with pulmonary nodules, all of whom underwent surgical resection. TCR sequencing data came from 51 patients. According to the study, 100 to 120 samples went through TCR sequencing. POLYSOLVER was used to infer class I HLA alleles from exome data, and LOHHLA was used to detect allele-specific HLA loss. Study-wide findings and limitations: The highest top T cell clone frequencies were observed in normal lung, and a progressive decrease in top T cell clone frequencies appeared to occur from AAH through AIS, MIA and invasive adenocarcinoma. The findings rested on association rather than direct causation, and larger cohorts with long-term follow-up and longitudinal biopsies were considered necessary. T cell clonality was highest in KRAS-mutant nodules compared with EGFR-mutant or double wild-type lesions. Because all patients were from Japan and China, applicability to Western populations was uncertain. The highest clonality was observed in normal lung, whereas higher T cell density and diversity but lower clonality appeared to be present in later-stage lesions.

According to the germline V gene, CDR1 reads SGHTA and CDR2 reads FQGTGA. Including cysteine and phenylalanine, the CDR3 has 16 amino acids. The sequence is cut down to CDR3 DNA, 48 bases in frame from base 1. V is cut back by 6 bases and J by 4 bases, with 11 bases in the junction unmatched. Recombination linked TRBV7-3 to TRBJ2-2; 7 junctional bases match TRBD1. The clonotype was recovered from a person aged 55 to 69 with lung adenocarcinoma. The sample consisted of FFPE invasive lung adenocarcinoma tissue. Reading the label with the study, this specimen's cell subset or site is: frankly invasive lung adenocarcinoma (ADC). The CDR3 protein sequence reads: CASSITGAGGTGELFF. The DNA is as follows: TGTGCCAGCAGTATAACAGGGGCGGGCGGCACCGGGGAGCTGTTTTTT.